This entry features one T cell receptor beta chain sequence. These data originate in a study of blood T cell repertoires in COVID-19. Whole-study context: The United States, Italy and Spain supplied acute and convalescent COVID-19 samples. The analysed material was cDNA or gDNA that came from T cells, B-cell-depleted T cells, or PBMCs.

Authors' analysis steps: Amplification from reference gene primers served as the basis for estimated nucleated cell counts. Measured with immunoSEQ multiplex PCR; TCRdb has only the in-frame clones, and not every one. For V, J and clone size, that table is used; D and trimming come from the DNA. The table includes around 100,000 clones, 92% detected once. Trimming pared 5 bases from V and 0 bases from J, leaving 11 bases between. CDR1 SGHTA and CDR2 FQGNSA come from the germline V gene. This CDR3 is built from 16 residues. Sequencing was carried out using peripheral blood. The sequence derives from a man aged 50 or older with active COVID-19. The chain joins TRBV7-2 to TRBJ2-6, with D possibly being TRBD2 (5 bases). CDR3 sequence: CASSVRGSSGANVLTF. The CDR3 region has the DNA TGTGCCAGCAGCGTCCGGGGTTCCTCTGGGGCCAACGTCCTGACTTTC.